What follows describes a single TCR beta chain. This clone was recorded only once. This clone's antigen is unknown. No quality values exist for individual bases; no much larger clone is one base distant. This entry belongs to a study of shared clonotypes between healthy human individuals (dated by TCRdb to about 2020). Study-wide context: A few men and a couple of women, aged 18 to 49 years, made up the cohort. For each donor, CD4 naive and CD4 memory were each run on three plates, CD8 naive on two plates, and CD8 memory on one plate. To estimate repertoire size and how much clonotype sharing occurs between individuals, the study deeply sequenced the blood TCR repertoires of 5 or 6 healthy adults. Libraries were prepared and TCR repertoires were sequenced by different laboratories using diverse techniques, in order to increase sequencing depth and limit assay-specific biases. Leukapheresis yielded between about 0.9 and 9 billion PBMCs per donor. Broad study findings and their caveats: Sampling was restricted to blood, and TCR repertoires in tissue are likely to differ from TCR repertoires in blood. Larger estimated clonotype richness was generally found for naive subsets than for memory subsets. Higher generation probabilities were observed for clonotypes shared by all four sorted-subset donors than for non-shared clonotypes. Pairwise subsampling indicated that sequencing depth was expected to affect the degree of clonotype sharing among donors. Rarefaction of sorted-subset datasets indicated incomplete sequencing despite the large sequencing depth. When a handful of donors were compared, the shared fraction of clonotypes was around 5.1% for naive CD4, about 4% for naive CD8, about 2.4% for memory CD4, and 0.3% to 0.5% for memory CD8. The genetic and exposure-history diversity represented was limited by the small number of donors.

V is cut by 5 bases and J by 1 base, and the space between the germline ends is 14 bases. The CDR3 measures 15 amino acids from cysteine to phenylalanine. Only the CDR3 region is kept as DNA, spanning 45 bases read in frame from base 1. Sequences SEHNR (CDR1) and FQNEAQ (CDR2) are obtained from the germline V gene (reference sequence). The donors were healthy, HIV-negative adults with no recently reported acute infections or vaccinations. Every donor was a Caucasian adult living in Nashville, Tennessee, USA. CD4+ T cells were enriched by magnetic negative selection, after which naive cells were positively selected on CD45RA and the negative fraction was taken as the memory subset. After blood collection by leukapheresis, PBMCs were isolated using Ficoll-Histopaque density gradient centrifugation and then cryopreserved in the vapor phase of liquid nitrogen. Analytical flow cytometry was used to check the purity and quantity of every magnetically sorted T cell population. Each sorted fraction had its genomic DNA isolated and then quantified by UV absorbance on a Nanodrop 2000c.

TCR CDR3 regions were amplified from genomic DNA by multiplex PCR using the deep immunoSEQ assay. Extracted genomic DNA from each cell subset was spread evenly across all wells of several immunoSEQ 96-well plates, with each plate serving as a replicate. For sorted subsets, approximately 210 ng of genomic DNA, equivalent to 25,000 to 30,000 T cell genomes, went into each replicate PCR. Purified libraries were measured with a Qubit 3.0 fluorometer, size-checked on a Bioanalyzer 2100, and measured again with the KAPA Library Quantification kit. Every immunoSEQ 96-well plate was sequenced on a separate single-read 150-cycle Illumina NextSeq 550 flow cell. On the study's bioinformatics: The immunoSEQ output contained only junctional sequences without quality scores, so filtering could not match that applied to full-length reads. To assign V/J genes and CDR3, sequences were annotated against IMGT germline references using PyIR, a Python wrapper for IgBLAST v1.9. Reads were removed for weak V/J assignments (E-value above 1e-6), missing CDR3, stop codons, out-of-frame junctions, or ambiguous translated residues. V3J clonotypes were defined as sequences sharing the same inferred V gene, J gene, and CDR3 amino acid sequence. To compute the percentage overlap between repertoires, the number of shared unique clonotypes was divided by the size of the smaller repertoire. Repertoire richness was assessed with RTK rarefaction, the Chao1 estimator, and Recon v2.1 estimates of unobserved clonotypes. For all TCRbeta clonotypes obtained by the gDNA method from a few donors, generation probabilities were computed with OLGA. The table was pulled from immuneACCESS by TCRdb, which kept in-frame rearrangements only. Such tables lose some clones; where checked, under half of the loss comes from unresolved V genes, and the rest has no known cause. V and J calls and clone size follow that table, whereas D and trimming were derived from the DNA. Here the sample has a few million clones; approximately 94% occur a single time. The top ten constitute 0.1% to 0.15% of the sample.

Sequences were obtained from naive CD4+ T cells sorted from blood. The cell subset or site label, read with the paper, signifies: CD45RA+ positively selected. The chain is encoded by TRBV7-9 joined to TRBJ1-2; the D gene cannot be named for sure. The clonotype was recovered from a man younger than 30 in good health. DNA sequence: TGTGCCAGCAGCGGCCCGGTGTGGGATAACTATGGCTACACCTTC. Translated, this gives CASSGPVWDNYGYTF. Extended through the reference TRBV7-9 and TRBJ1-2 proteins, this CDR3 yields the full variable domain: DTGVSQNPRHKITKRGQNVTFRCDPISEHNRLYWYRQTLGQGPEFLTYFQNEAQLEKSRLLSDRFSAERPKGSFSTLEIQRTEQGDSAMYLCASSGPVWDNYGYTFGSGTRLTVV.